This T cell receptor beta chain was observed in a study of cytomegalovirus exposure and HLA in healthy donors. This clone was counted a few times. The method was immunoSEQ multiplex PCR; TCRdb's version includes in-frame clones alone and lacks a portion of them. The sample lists roughly 260,000 clones, around 90% seen once, with roughly 0.4% in the top ten. Input material: PBMCs. This receptor was obtained from a woman aged 18-29 years in good health and CMV-seronegative.

In nucleotides, the CDR3 is TGTGCCAGCAGCCCTACAGGGGAGAACTCACCCCTCCACTTT. This translates into CASSPTGENSPLHF. The chain joins TRBV28 to TRBJ1-6; 7 nucleotides match TRBD1. Unmatched junction bases numbered 9, after V lost 6 bases and J lost 10 bases. Germline-derived CDR1 and CDR2 are MDHEN and SYDVKM. This CDR3 is 14 amino acids long.